This entry is about one T cell receptor (beta chain). V lost 3 bases and J lost 10; bases outside the gene matches: 6. The CDR3 loop spans 13 amino acids. Germline CDR1 reads SNHLY; CDR2 reads FYNNEI. These data are taken from a study of control samples from healthy donors and cancer patients. The protocol was immunoSEQ multiplex PCR, while the TCRdb copy is restricted to in-frame clones and leaves out a portion. This table holds about 78,000 clones, 85% to 90% found once. The receptor comes from a woman in her fifties or sixties in good health. Sequencing was carried out using blood. V is TRBV2 and J is TRBJ2-1, with TRBD2 identical over 7 bases. CDR3 bases: TGTGCCAGCAGTGATTGGGGGGGAGCCGAGCAGTTCTTC. This codes for CASSDWGGAEQFF.